The 3 T cell receptor beta chains in this list originate from one sample, sequenced in a study of T cell repertoires in cytomegalovirus infection. MiXCR was run by TCRdb on the reads, yielding one entry per CDR3 protein. In the table there are a few hundred thousand distinct CDR3 sequences, 22% of which are singletons. Antigens of these TCRs are unknown. The sample was cultured PBMCs, taken from culture after CMV antigen stimulation. The receptor source for this set is a human donor in good health (CMV status not recorded). Some clones in this sample may be carry-over from other donors' samples.

This clonotype was seen a few times. J is TRBJ2-1 and V is TRBV7-9, with D tentatively TRBD2 (5 bases). V lost 6 bases, J lost 5 bases, and 11 bases lay in between. CDR3 size: 13 residues. CDR1 SEHNR and CDR2 FQNEAQ come from the germline V gene (reference sequence). CDR3 DNA sequence: TGTGCCAGCAGAGCTAGCACCAACAATGAGCAGTTCTTC. The encoded protein is CASRASTNNEQFF.

This clonotype was recorded once. The chain couples TRBV6-5 to TRBJ2-3, with TRBD2 matching over 9 bases. The CDR3 spans 18 residues. V trimming: 0 bases; J trimming: 2 bases; junction bases outside the gene matches: 9. Germline V gene sequence: CDR1 MNHEY, CDR2 SVGAGI. For the CDR3, the DNA is TGTGCCAGCAGTTACTCGATATCTCGCGGGAGGGACACAGATACGCAGTATTTT. It translates to CASSYSISRGRDTDTQYF.

Written as DNA, the CDR3 is TGTGCCAGCAGCTTTCTTCTCGGGACTAGAGACCCGGGTGAGCAGTTCTTC. This gives the protein CASSFLLGTRDPGEQFF. The J gene is TRBJ2-1, the V gene TRBV7-2, with 8 bases that match TRBD2. Trimming took 3 bases from V and 9 from J; bases not matched to a gene: 16. The CDR3 loop spans 17 amino acids. Germline CDR1 is SGHTA and CDR2 is FQGNSA.